This T cell receptor (beta chain) stems from a study of monozygotic twins with inflammatory bowel disease. Findings and limits, study-wide: Whether twins were concordant or discordant made no difference to repertoire similarity, possibly from limited power.

Through template switching, UMIs that included a 6-nucleotide sample barcode were added. TCRdb reworked the 5' RACE reads into one entry per CDR3 protein, no DNA. This listing includes roughly 100,000 distinct CDR3 sequences. This CDR3 region has 15 residues. The germline V gene has CDR1 KGHSH and CDR2 LQKENI. Remarks on this clonotype: What it binds is not known.

Sequencing was carried out using blood. The TCR sequence derives from a human donor with ulcerative colitis or Crohn's disease, or a healthy co-twin of an affected twin (not recorded which). The J gene is TRBJ2-2, the V gene TRBV18; TCRdb outputs TRBD1, but without DNA this stays unchecked. This chain's CDR3 is CASSQTGQNTGELFF.